This section outlines one T cell receptor (beta chain) sequence together with its context. Other DNA sequences in this sample translate to the same CDR3. CDR1 and CDR2 (germline): GTSNPN, SVGIG (reference sequence). The CDR3 extends over 11 amino acids. Trimming took off 2 bases at V and 7 bases at J, with 6 bases between the two ends. TCRdb keeps only in-frame clones here, not all; method: immunoSEQ multiplex PCR. The sample has 2 million to 2.5 million clones; about 94% are singletons. These data are taken from a study of shared clonotypes between healthy human individuals. Sequenced input: naive CD4+ T cells sorted from blood. Indicated subset: CD45RA+ positively selected. This TCR came from a man aged 18 to 35 in good health. The chain combines TRBV30 with TRBJ2-1; unclear D gene. The CDR3 reads CAWSQENEQFF. Written as DNA, the CDR3 is TGTGCCTGGAGTCAAGAGAATGAGCAGTTCTTC.